One TCR beta chain is described in this entry. In its sample, this clone was seen a few times. The target of this receptor is not known. No much larger clone is present one base from it, and per-base qualities are unavailable. From the cysteine through the phenylalanine, the CDR3 covers 13 amino acids. The read is trimmed to its CDR3 DNA, 39 bases read in frame from base 1. In the germline V gene, CDR1 corresponds to MNHEY and CDR2 to SVGAGI. V loses 2 bases of germline sequence and J loses 1 base, and the interval between the two ends is 5 bases. Unstimulated Tregs (CD4+CD25+CD127-), CD4+ non-Tregs (CD4+CD25-), CD4 and CD8 cells were FACS-sorted from thawed PBMCs. Blood from healthy controls was obtained either from healthy volunteers or as purchased buffy coats. Healthy control blood was processed to PBMCs with a Ficoll density gradient and then cryopreserved, whereas patient PBMCs were collected both before and after transplant.

This sample was taken from a study of Tregs in tolerant kidney transplant recipients (dated by TCRdb to between 2018 and 2021). A note on the overall study: TCRbeta sequencing was used in the study to identify donor-specific regulatory T cells before combined kidney and bone marrow transplantation, and the identified cells were then tracked after transplant. TCRbeta repertoire sequencing was used in 3 healthy controls to compare several methods for expanding Tregs specific for an allogeneic donor. Overall results and qualifications from the work: Although technical replication error seemed to be minimal, the question of biological reproducibility was not addressed directly. Expanding Tregs with activated donor B cells appeared to identify the most biologically relevant and donor-specific TCRbeta repertoire. The study was constrained by small patient numbers, and validation of the findings is required in larger populations and under other immunosuppression protocols.

For TCRbeta CDR3 sequencing, genomic DNA from the sorted cells was extracted using the QIAGEN DNeasy Blood and Tissue Kit. Through immunoSEQ, high-throughput TCRbeta CDR3 sequencing was done commercially, including PCR amplification with internal controls and bias correction. Regarding the original processing steps: Unique productive TCRbeta sequences were defined by CDR3 nucleotide sequence when primers matched and otherwise by CDR3 amino acid sequence together with Vbeta and Jbeta genes. As a correction for sorting error, sequences shared between sorted populations at a frequency ratio of 2:1 or less were discarded, and the remaining shared sequences were assigned to the higher population. Sequences were defined as donor-reactive when expanded at least 5-fold in CFSE-low cells versus unstimulated cells and present at a frequency of at least 0.01% in CFSE-low cells. Jensen-Shannon divergence, calculated on the top 100 TCRbeta sequences ranked by frequency, was used to quantify repertoire divergence. For samples with multiple sequencing runs, sorting error was corrected in each run separately before the runs were combined. TCRdb limited this immuneACCESS table to in-frame rearrangements with V and J called. A share of clones is missing; checked studies link under half to unresolved V genes, and the rest is unexplained. V and J calls and clone size follow that table, whereas D and trimming were derived from the DNA. The sample profile shows 200,000 to 300,000 clones; approximately 83% of them were found once. Jointly, the top ten make up 0.5% to 0.65% of the sample.

This TCR derives from a human donor in good health. The rearranged segments are TRBV6-5 and TRBJ1-1; no D gene can be assigned with confidence. The sample consisted of CD4+ T cells from blood. At the DNA level, the sequence is TGTGCCAGCAGTTACGTTTGGAACACTGAAGCTTTCTTT. It specifies CASSYVWNTEAFF.